The rows below give T cell receptor beta chains drawn from one sample of a study of yellow fever vaccine responses in identical twins. A single record per CDR3 protein comes from TCRdb applying MiXCR to the RT-PCR reads. The repertoire holds 15,000 or so distinct CDR3 sequences, with around 80% as singletons. The sequenced sample was T cells from blood (PBMCs), unsorted or a sorted subset (not recorded which), obtained before or after yellow fever vaccination (not recorded which). These receptors were taken from a young woman who received the yellow fever vaccine. Both conserved end residues are part of each CDR3. The D gene is left open where the match is weak. Not every row has a clone size; where given, it reads once, few, many or a size class.

abundance	d_gene	j_gene	v_gene	CDR3nt	CDR3aa
NA	NA	TRBJ2-7	TRBV10-1	TGCGCCAGCAGTGGGGCGCGGGACGTAGCCGAGCAGTACTTC	CASSGARDVAEQYF
NA	TRBD2	TRBJ2-3	TRBV18	TGTGCCAGCTCACCACAACTAGCGGGAGGAGCAGATACGCAGTATTTT	CASSPQLAGGADTQYF
once	NA	TRBJ2-3	TRBV5-4	TGTGCCAGCAGCTTGAATGCAGATACGCAGTATTTT	CASSLNADTQYF
NA	TRBD1	TRBJ1-5	TRBV11-3	TGTGCCAGCAGCCTACGACAGGGCCCCCAGCCCCAGCATTTT	CASSLRQGPQPQHF
NA	TRBD2	TRBJ2-3	TRBV4-3	TGCGCCAGCAGCCCGGGACTAAGCGCCTCGGCGCAGTATTTT	CASSPGLSASAQYF
few	TRBD2	TRBJ2-7	TRBV29-1	TGCAGCGTTGTTTGGGGAAGCGGGAACCCCTACGAGCAGTACTTC	CSVVWGSGNPYEQYF
NA	NA	TRBJ2-1	TRBV11-3	TGTGCCAGCAGCTTGAGGCACAGGGAGGGAAATGAGCAGTTCTTC	CASSLRHREGNEQFF
NA	NA	TRBJ2-3	TRBV7-3	TGTGCCAGCAGCTTAAAGGGTGGAGATACGCAGTATTTT	CASSLKGGDTQYF
NA	NA	TRBJ1-5	TRBV10-3	TGTGCCATCAGTGGCTCCCTTGGGGGCAATCAGCCCCAGCATTTT	CAISGSLGGNQPQHF
NA	TRBD2	TRBJ2-7	TRBV29-1	TGCAGCGTACCTAGCGGGAGGAACTACGAGCAGTACTTC	CSVPSGRNYEQYF
once	TRBD1	TRBJ2-7	TRBV3-1	TGTGCCAGCAGCCAACTAAGTCCGGGACAGGGGCCCTACGAGCAGTACTTC	CASSQLSPGQGPYEQYF
NA	NA	TRBJ2-5	TRBV7-9	TGTGCCAGCAGTCCGGCGGCAGAGACCCAGTACTTC	CASSPAAETQYF
NA	NA	TRBJ2-7	TRBV29-1	TGCAGCGTTGAATTGGCCGGATACGAGCAGTACTTC	CSVELAGYEQYF
NA	TRBD1	TRBJ1-5	TRBV10-3	TGTGCCATCAGCGACAAGGACAGGGGTAACAATCAGCCCCAGCATTTT	CAISDKDRGNNQPQHF
NA	TRBD1	TRBJ1-1	TRBV18	TGTGCCAGCTCGAAACAGGGGATGAACACTGAAGCTTTCTTT	CASSKQGMNTEAFF
NA	NA	TRBJ2-7	TRBV7-9	TGTGCCAGCAGCTTAGACGAGGTAAACTCCTACGAGCAGTACTTC	CASSLDEVNSYEQYF
NA	TRBD2	TRBJ2-1	TRBV11-3	TGTGCCAGCAGCTTTAGCGGGAGTTACAATGAGCAGTTCTTC	CASSFSGSYNEQFF
NA	TRBD1	TRBJ2-7	TRBV7-1	TGTGCCAGCAGCTCATCGGGACAGGCCTACGAGCAGTACTTC	CASSSSGQAYEQYF
NA	TRBD2	TRBJ2-2	TRBV9	TGTGCCAGCAGCGTAGATGATAGCGGGTCCTACACCGGGGAGCTGTTTTTT	CASSVDDSGSYTGELFF
once	NA	TRBJ2-1	TRBV15	TGTGCCACCAGCAGAAATAAAGGGAATGAGCAGTTCTTC	CATSRNKGNEQFF
NA	NA	TRBJ1-3	TRBV20-1	TGCAGTGCTGACAAATCTGGAAACACCATATATTTT	CSADKSGNTIYF
NA	NA	TRBJ2-1	TRBV7-2	TGTGCCAGCAGTCGGGGTTCCTCCTACAATGAGCAGTTCTTC	CASSRGSSYNEQFF
NA	NA	TRBJ2-1	TRBV18	TGTGCCAGCTCACCAGTTTTTCCATACAATGAGCAGTTCTTC	CASSPVFPYNEQFF
NA	TRBD2	TRBJ2-3	TRBV7-2	TGTGCCAGCAGCTTAGCATTGGGGACTAGCTCAGATACGCAGTATTTT	CASSLALGTSSDTQYF
few	NA	TRBJ1-2	TRBV6-1	TGTGCCAGCAAGACAGGTGTCTATGGCTACACCTTC	CASKTGVYGYTF
once	TRBD2	TRBJ2-5	TRBV3-1	TGTGCCAGCAGCCAAGCTACTAGCGGGGAGATGTACCAAGAGACCCAGTACTTC	CASSQATSGEMYQETQYF
NA	NA	TRBJ2-1	TRBV7-9	TGTGCCAGCAGCACTAGCCCCAGTTACTACAATGAGCAGTTCTTC	CASSTSPSYYNEQFF
NA	NA	TRBJ2-7	TRBV18	TGTGCCAGCTCATCCCAGGGAGCAACCTACGAGCAGTACTTC	CASSSQGATYEQYF
NA	NA	TRBJ2-7	TRBV4-3	TGCGCCAGCAGCCAAGACTCGGGCGGGATCTACGAGCAGTACTTC	CASSQDSGGIYEQYF